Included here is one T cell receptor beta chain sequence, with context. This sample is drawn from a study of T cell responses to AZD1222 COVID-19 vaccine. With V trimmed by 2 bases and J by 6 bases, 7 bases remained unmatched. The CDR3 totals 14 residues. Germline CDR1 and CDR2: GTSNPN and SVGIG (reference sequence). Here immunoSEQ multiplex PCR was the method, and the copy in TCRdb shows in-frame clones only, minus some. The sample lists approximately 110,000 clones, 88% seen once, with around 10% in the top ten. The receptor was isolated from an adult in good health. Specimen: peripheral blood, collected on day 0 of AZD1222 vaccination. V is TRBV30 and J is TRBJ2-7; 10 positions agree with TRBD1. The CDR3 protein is CAWSPGTGVSEQYF. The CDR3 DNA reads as TGTGCCTGGAGTCCCGGGACAGGGGTTTCCGAGCAGTACTTC.